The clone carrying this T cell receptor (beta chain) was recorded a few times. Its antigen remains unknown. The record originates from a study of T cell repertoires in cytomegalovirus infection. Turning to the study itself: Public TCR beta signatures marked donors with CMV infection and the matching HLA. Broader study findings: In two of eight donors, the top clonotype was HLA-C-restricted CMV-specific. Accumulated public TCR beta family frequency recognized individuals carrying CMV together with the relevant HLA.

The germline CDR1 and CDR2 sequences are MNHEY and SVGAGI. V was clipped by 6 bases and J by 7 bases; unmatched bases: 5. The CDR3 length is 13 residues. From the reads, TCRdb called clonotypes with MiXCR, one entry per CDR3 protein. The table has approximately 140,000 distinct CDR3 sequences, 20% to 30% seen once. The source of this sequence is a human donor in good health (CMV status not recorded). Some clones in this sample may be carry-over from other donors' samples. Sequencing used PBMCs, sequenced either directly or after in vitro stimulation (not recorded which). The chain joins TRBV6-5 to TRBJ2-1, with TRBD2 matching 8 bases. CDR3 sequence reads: CASSKRERNEQFF. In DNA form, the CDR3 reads TGTGCCAGCAGCAAGCGGGAGAGGAATGAGCAGTTCTTC.